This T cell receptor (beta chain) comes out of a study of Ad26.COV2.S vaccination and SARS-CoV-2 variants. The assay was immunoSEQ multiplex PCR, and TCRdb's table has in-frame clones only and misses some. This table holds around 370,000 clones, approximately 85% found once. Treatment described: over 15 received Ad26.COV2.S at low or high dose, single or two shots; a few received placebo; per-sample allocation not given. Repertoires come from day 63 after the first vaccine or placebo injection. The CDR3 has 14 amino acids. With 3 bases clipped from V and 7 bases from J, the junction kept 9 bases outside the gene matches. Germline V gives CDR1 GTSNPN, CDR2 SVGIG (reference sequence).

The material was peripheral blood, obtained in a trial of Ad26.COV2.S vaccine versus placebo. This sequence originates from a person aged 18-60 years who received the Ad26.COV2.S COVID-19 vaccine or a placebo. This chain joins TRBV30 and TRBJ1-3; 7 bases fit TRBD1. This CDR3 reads CAWRRGGDSNTIYF. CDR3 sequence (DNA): TGTGCCTGGAGGAGGGGAGGGGACAGCAACACCATATATTTT.